This T cell receptor beta chain was documented in a study of regulatory T cells in long-lasting Graves disease. Arm-PCR of CDR3 regions with iRepertoire HTBI primers generated TCR beta libraries. TCRdb re-called the multiplex PCR reads through MiXCR, storing one row per CDR3 protein. The sample has 540,000 or so distinct CDR3 sequences, roughly 14% seen once. Specified time point: newly diagnosed GD, antithyroid drugs for less than 3 months. Extracted RNA from PBMCs served as the source of the TCR library. A word on this clonotype: One base away lies a much larger clone, so this may be a sequencing read error.

The same sample was also used in a study of T cells in Graves' hyperthyroidism and ophthalmopathy.

This specimen was peripheral blood mononuclear cells (PBMCs), taken at new diagnosis, from a patient treated with antithyroid drugs. The sequence came from a man aged 25-45 years with Graves disease.

The chain's CDR3 is CASSTRQGAETQYF. In DNA form, the CDR3 reads TGTGCCAGCAGCACACGACAGGGGGCGGAGACCCAGTACTTC. The chain has TRBV3-1 and TRBJ2-1; 10 bases are a match to TRBD1. The DNA end is more similar to TRBJ2-5, so the J call may be wrong. The CDR3 is 14 amino acids. Germline V gives CDR1 LGHDT, CDR2 YNNKEL (reference sequence).